The 6 T cell receptor beta chains in this list originate from one sample, sequenced in a study of beta chain features in type 1 diabetes. Study-level results: Among patients with Type 1 diabetes, TCRB CDR3s were moderately but significantly shorter in every one of the four CD4+ subsets.

For these receptors, no antigen is known. The investigators reverse transcribed all of the isolated RNA, so they sequenced expressed TCRB transcripts. Produced via immunoSEQ multiplex PCR; TCRdb's table is partial and in-frame only. The sample carries about 180,000 clones, almost 8% recorded once. Sequenced: central memory CD4+ T cells from blood. The receptors shown here come from a man between 18 and 35 years old with type 1 diabetes.

The rearrangement uses TRBV27 and TRBJ2-7, with TRBD1 identical over 10 bases. The junction had 12 bases not matched to a gene; V was cut back by 5 bases and J by 2 bases. Germline lookup yields CDR1 MNHEY and CDR2 SMNVEV (reference sequence). This CDR3 has 17 residues. CDR3 loop: CASSIIPGQGTPYEQYF. DNA of the CDR3: TGTGCCAGCAGTATTATCCCGGGACAGGGGACCCCCTACGAGCAGTACTTC.

The V and J genes are TRBV28 and TRBJ2-1; the match to TRBD2 covers 10 bases. The CDR3 is 16 amino acids. V lost 4 bases and J lost 8; bases outside the gene matches: 11. Germline values: CDR1 MDHEN, CDR2 SYDVKM. CDR3 region: CASSSPTSGTSDEQFF. DNA for the CDR3: TGTGCCAGCAGTTCACCAACTAGCGGGACTTCCGATGAGCAGTTCTTC.

As DNA, the CDR3 is TGTGCCAGCAGCTCTACAGAACGGCCCTCCCGGAACACCATATATTTT. Protein: CASSSTERPSRNTIYF. The genes are TRBV7-2 and TRBJ1-3, with unresolved D. Per the germline V gene, CDR1 is SGHTA and CDR2 is FQGNSA. The V end was cut by 4 bases, the J end by 7 bases, with 20 bases between. The CDR3 length is 16 residues.

This clone was detected a few times. The rearrangement links TRBV6-6 to TRBJ2-3; TRBD2 agrees at 10 bases. Trimming cost V 8 bases and J 5 bases; bases outside gene matches: 7. Looked up from germline, CDR1 is MNHNY and CDR2 is SVGAGI (reference sequence). This CDR3 region has 14 residues. DNA for the CDR3: TGTGCCAGCCGTCTAGCGGGAGACCAAGATACGCAGTATTTT. Its protein product is CASRLAGDQDTQYF.

The chain is built from TRBV15 and TRBJ1-3, with D uncertain. Trimming removed 6 bases at V and 2 bases at J, with 5 bases between. Germline V gives CDR1 LNHNV, CDR2 YYDKDF (reference sequence). This CDR3 spans 12 amino acids. CDR3 coding DNA: TGTGCCACCAGGGCCCCTGGAAACACCATATATTTT. This sequence encodes CATRAPGNTIYF.

The sample holds a few counts of this clone. V gene TRBV28 combines with J gene TRBJ1-2, with D perhaps matching TRBD1 (6 bases). The CDR3 has 15 residues. The V end was cut by 5 bases, the J end by 4 bases, with 17 bases between. The germline V gene encodes CDR1 MDHEN and CDR2 SYDVKM. This CDR3 is CASSERRTVAYGYTF. CDR3 sequence (DNA): TGTGCCAGCAGTGAAAGAAGGACAGTCGCCTATGGCTACACCTTC.